This T cell receptor beta chain was retrieved from a study of blood T cell repertoires in COVID-19. Background on the study: The United States, Italy and Spain were the sources of the acute and convalescent COVID-19 samples. T cells, B-cell-depleted T cells, or PBMCs provided the cDNA or gDNA that served as material.

Exposed volunteers were people who met a COVID-19 case within 2 weeks before study entry. In the source study's methods: Estimated nucleated cell counts came from reference gene primer amplification. This table comes from immunoSEQ multiplex PCR, and its TCRdb copy is limited to in-frame clones, with some not included. V and J calls and clone size are copied from that table; D and trimming were computed from the DNA. The top ten clones hold approximately 15% of a sample with 150,000 to 200,000 clones, roughly three quarters of them seen once. The specimen was PBMCs or T cells enriched from blood (not recorded which). The sequence derives from a man in his 60s who had been exposed to COVID-19.

CDR3 loop: CASRTPLLRSGGEKLFF. CDR3 DNA sequence: TGTGCCAGTCGCACCCCGTTACTAAGGTCGGGGGGTGAAAAACTGTTTTTT. The J gene is TRBJ1-4, the V gene TRBV28; a weak D match, TRBD1 (5 bases). Trimming left V 9 bases short and J 7 bases short, with 27 bases between. From germline, CDR1 is MDHEN and CDR2 SYDVKM. The CDR3 runs 17 residues.